The T cell receptor beta chain under discussion was sequenced for a study of beta chain features in type 1 diabetes. General study findings and limits: Within each of all four CD4+ subsets, Type 1 diabetes patients had TCRB CDR3s that were moderately but significantly shorter.

Worth noting for this clone: As yet, its antigen is unknown.

CD4+ naive, central memory, regulatory and stem cell-like memory cells were sorted via CD45RO/CCR7/CD25/CD127/CD95/CD27. Every bit of the isolated RNA underwent reverse transcription, so sequencing read expressed TCRB transcripts. The data were produced by immunoSEQ multiplex PCR, yet TCRdb's version contains in-frame clones alone and is incomplete. The sample has 120,000 to 150,000 clones; more than 10% are singletons. V lost 2 bases and J lost 4, with 8 bases in between. Germline CDR1 and CDR2: SGHDN and FVKESK. This CDR3 region has 13 residues. The sequencing input was central memory CD4+ T cells from blood. V is TRBV14 and J is TRBJ1-2; D remains unclear. The sequence was collected from a man aged 18 to 35 with type 1 diabetes. In DNA form, the CDR3 reads TGTGCCAGCAGCCAATTGACCCGCTATGGCTACACCTTC. Translating it yields CASSQLTRYGYTF.